The next 12 T cell receptor beta chains were all read from a single sample in a study of blood T cell repertoires in COVID-19. Clones were sequenced by immunoSEQ multiplex PCR, and TCRdb holds only the in-frame ones, with some missing. The table lists about 140,000 clones, around 78% of them singletons. Material: peripheral blood. The source is a woman in her sixties or seventies with acute or convalescent COVID-19.

The chain employs TRBV5-6 and TRBJ2-2, with TRBD1 matching 10 bases. The CDR3 has 14 residues. Per germline, CDR1 SGHDT and CDR2 YYEEEE. V lost 2 bases to trimming and J lost 9 bases; unmatched junction nucleotides: 4. The CDR3 DNA sequence: TGTGCCAGCAGCTTTCGACAGGGGGCGTGGGAGCTGTTTTTT. Translation: CASSFRQGAWELFF.

V is TRBV30 and J is TRBJ2-4; TRBD1 matches at 7 bases. With 0 bases clipped from V and 0 bases from J, the junction kept 8 bases outside the gene matches. The germline V gene has CDR1 GTSNPN and CDR2 SVGIG (reference sequence). This CDR3 is 17 amino acids long. The CDR3 reads CAWSVRDRGLAKNIQYF. CDR3 coding DNA: TGTGCCTGGAGTGTGCGAGATAGGGGGCTAGCCAAAAACATTCAGTACTTC.

The chain combines TRBV5-6 with TRBJ2-7, with D unclear. With 7 bases removed from V and 0 bases from J, the gap between germline ends came to 8 bases. This CDR3 is 12 amino acids long. CDR1 and CDR2 (germline): SGHDT, YYEEEE. The CDR3 region is CASQAYSYEQYF. CDR3 in DNA: TGTGCCAGCCAAGCGTACTCCTACGAGCAGTACTTC.

The J gene is TRBJ2-1, the V gene TRBV6-5; 7 bases fit TRBD2. V lost 6 bases, J lost 7 bases, and 12 bases stayed unmatched. Looked up from germline, CDR1 is MNHEY and CDR2 is SVGAGI. This CDR3 contains 15 residues. DNA of the CDR3: TGTGCCAGCAGGGCCTTTGGCGGGAGTAGAAATGAGCAGTTCTTC. This codes for CASRAFGGSRNEQFF.

V gene TRBV24-1 combines with J gene TRBJ2-1; TRBD1 aligns across 9 bases. CDR1 and CDR2 from the germline V gene are KGHDR and SFDVKD. This CDR3 is built from 15 residues. J lost 5 bases, V lost 3 bases, and 4 bases had no gene match. The CDR3 region has the DNA TGTGCCACCAGTGATCCGACAGGGGGAGACAATGAGCAGTTCTTC. Its translation: CATSDPTGGDNEQFF.

This chain uses TRBV20-1 with TRBJ2-2; 10 bases map to TRBD2. After removal of 3 bases from V and 4 bases from J, the junction contained 5 bases not matched to a gene. This CDR3 region has 15 residues. CDR1 is DFQATT, CDR2 SNEGSKA, per germline (reference sequence). CDR3 DNA sequence: TGCAGTGCTAGTATACTAGCGGGGAGCACCGGGGAGCTGTTTTTT. Amino acid sequence: CSASILAGSTGELFF.

The genes are TRBV30 and TRBJ1-2, with D hard to call. V was trimmed by 0 bases and J by 8 bases, leaving 7 bases between them. Germline values: CDR1 GTSNPN, CDR2 SVGIG (reference sequence). The CDR3 length is 11 residues. CDR3: CAWSVIRGYTF. In DNA form, the CDR3 reads TGTGCCTGGAGTGTAATCAGGGGCTACACCTTC.

The V gene is TRBV14, the J gene TRBJ2-1; TRBD1 is a possible D gene (6 bases). The CDR3 sequence is 14 residues long. Trimming removed 3 bases at V and 9 bases at J, with 15 bases between. Germline CDR1 and CDR2: SGHDN and FVKESK. For the CDR3, the DNA is TGTGCCAGCAGCCAGCTGGGCGCCAGGGGTGAGCAGTTCTTC. Its protein is CASSQLGARGEQFF. The variable domain in full, completed from reference TRBV14 and TRBJ2-1, reads EAGVTQFPSHSVIEKGQTVTLRCDPISGHDNLYWYRRVMGKEIKFLLHFVKESKQDESGMPNNRFLAERTGGTYSTLKVQPAELEDSGVYFCASSQLGARGEQFFGPGTRLTVL.

J is TRBJ2-6 and V is TRBV9, with 7 bases lining up with TRBD1. The V gene's germline CDR1 is SGDLS and CDR2 YYNGEE. V was clipped by 5 bases and J by 10 bases; unmatched bases: 15. The CDR3 is 16 residues long. CDR3 in amino acids: CASRGHHRGWVNVLTF. The CDR3 region has the DNA TGTGCCAGCAGGGGACACCACAGGGGATGGGTTAACGTCCTGACTTTC. Filled out from reference TRBV9 and TRBJ2-6, the complete variable domain reads DSGVTQTPKHLITATGQRVTLRCSPRSGDLSVYWYQQSLDQGLQFLIQYYNGEERAKGNILERFSAQQFPDLHSELNLSSLELGDSALYFCASRGHHRGWVNVLTFGAGSRLTVL.

V is TRBV6-1 and J is TRBJ2-7; maybe TRBD2 (5 bases). V lost 9 bases and J lost 3, with 15 bases in between. Germline V CDR1 and CDR2: MNHNS, SASEGT. The CDR3 extends over 13 amino acids. The CDR3 spells CASRKTEDYEQYF. DNA for the CDR3: TGTGCCAGTAGAAAAACGGAGGACTACGAGCAGTACTTC.

The chain recombines TRBV7-9 with TRBJ2-6, with TRBD2 identical over 10 bases. The CDR3 contains 17 residues. V lost 0 bases and J lost 4; bases outside the gene matches: 3. CDR1 and CDR2 from the germline V gene are SEHNR and FQNEAQ (reference sequence). Here the CDR3 reads CASSLASGRPGANVLTF. DNA for the CDR3: TGTGCCAGCAGCTTAGCTAGCGGGAGGCCGGGGGCCAACGTCCTGACTTTC.

The rearrangement links TRBV19 to TRBJ2-7; 13 bases are shared with TRBD2. The CDR3 extends over 16 amino acids. The junction had 7 bases not matched to a gene; V was cut back by 6 bases and J by 2 bases. Looked up from germline, CDR1 is LNHDA and CDR2 is SQIVND (reference sequence). CDR3 in amino acids: CASSPTGTSGTYEQYF. The CDR3 DNA reads TGTGCCAGTAGCCCTACCGGGACTAGCGGGACCTACGAGCAGTACTTC.